This T cell receptor beta chain was captured by sequencing in a study of blood T cells in healthy people across ages. The CDR3 is 16 amino acids. The junction had 10 bases not matched to a gene; V was cut back by 0 bases and J by 8 bases. Per the germline V gene, CDR1 is LGHNT and CDR2 is FRNRAP. Sample-barcoded 5' priming and a J-beta primer mix drove a second PCR of about 6 to 12 cycles. With 12 random nucleotides, a template-switch adaptor tagged each individual cDNA molecule. Each CDR3 protein is one row after TCRdb ran MiXCR on the 5' RACE reads. The sample contains about 940,000 distinct CDR3 sequences, around 46% of which appear only once. Broader study findings: Diversity of TCR beta per million T cells declined in a roughly linear way with age. Strong correlation existed between TCR beta diversity and naive T cell percentage. No conclusive comparison of naive versus antigen-experienced cells was possible with unsorted PBMCs.

Details on this clonotype: The antigen is undetermined.

Sequencing input: blood. The chain links TRBV12-5 to TRBJ2-1; 7 nucleotides agree with TRBD1. The sequence was collected from a man aged 25-45 years in good health. The DNA for the CDR3 is TGTGCTAGTGGTTTGGTACTGCAGGGACAGATGGATGAGCAGTTCTTC. This translates into CASGLVLQGQMDEQFF.